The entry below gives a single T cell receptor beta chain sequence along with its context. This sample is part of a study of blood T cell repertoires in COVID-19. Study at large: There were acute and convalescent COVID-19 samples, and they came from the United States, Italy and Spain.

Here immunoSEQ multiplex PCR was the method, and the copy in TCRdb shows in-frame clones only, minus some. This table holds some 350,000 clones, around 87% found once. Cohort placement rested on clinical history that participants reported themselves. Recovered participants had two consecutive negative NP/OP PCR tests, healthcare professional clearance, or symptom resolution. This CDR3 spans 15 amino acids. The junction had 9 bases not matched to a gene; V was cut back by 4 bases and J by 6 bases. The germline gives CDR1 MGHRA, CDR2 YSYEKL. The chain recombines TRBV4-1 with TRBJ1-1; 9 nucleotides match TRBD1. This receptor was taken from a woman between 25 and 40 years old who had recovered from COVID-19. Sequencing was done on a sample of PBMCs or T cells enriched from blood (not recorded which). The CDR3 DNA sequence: TGCGCCAGCAGCCTTAGCGGGACAGGGCACGCTGAAGCTTTCTTT. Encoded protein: CASSLSGTGHAEAFF.